Listed below are T cell receptor beta chains from one sample, sequenced in a study of low-dose radiotherapy and immunotherapy resistance in tumors. TCRdb independently ran MiXCR on the reads; one entry per CDR3 protein. The sample includes 60,000 or so distinct CDR3 sequences, about 30% seen only once; the top ten take 6% to 7%. Specimen: PBMCs, collected before treatment. These receptors all stem from a male donor with rectosigmoid adenocarcinoma. CDR3s include the opening cysteine and the closing phenylalanine or tryptophan. D genes are given only for firm matches. The size field is filled for only some rows; it gives once, few, many or a size class.

j_call d_call clone_size v_call cdr3_aa cdr3_nt
TRBJ2-6 . many TRBV3-1 CASSQGAGKEYGANVLTF TGTGCCAGCAGCCAAGGGGCAGGGAAGGAGTATGGGGCCAACGTCCTGACTTTC
TRBJ2-5 TRBD2 many TRBV11-2 CATGDLAGAQETQYF TGTGCCACGGGGGACCTAGCGGGGGCCCAAGAGACCCAGTACTTC
TRBJ1-5 . many TRBV10-1 CATSITTSINQPQHF TGCGCCACCTCCATTACAACGTCGATCAATCAGCCCCAGCATTTT
TRBJ2-3 . . TRBV7-9 CASRRRWGWARADTQYF TGTGCCAGCAGACGACGGTGGGGCTGGGCAAGGGCAGATACGCAGTATTTT
TRBJ1-6 . many TRBV18 CASSPRGVGYASPLHF TGTGCCAGCTCACCACGGGGCGTGGGGTATGCTTCACCCCTCCACTTT
TRBJ2-2 . once TRBV20-1 CSARDNPGELFF TGCAGTGCTAGAGATAACCCCGGGGAGCTGTTTTTT
TRBJ2-1 . many TRBV3-1 CASSQLRGSRDNEQFF TGTGCCAGCAGCCAACTACGGGGCAGCCGAGACAATGAGCAGTTCTTC
TRBJ2-1 TRBD2 many TRBV20-1 CSASAGGVYNEQFF TGCAGTGCTAGTGCGGGAGGAGTGTACAATGAGCAGTTCTTC
TRBJ2-7 TRBD2 many TRBV2 CASRLAREQYF TGTGCCAGCCGACTAGCGCGCGAGCAGTACTTC
TRBJ2-1 TRBD2 many TRBV14 CASSQEGLAGGAGDEQFF TGTGCCAGCAGCCAAGAAGGGCTAGCGGGAGGAGCGGGCGATGAGCAGTTCTTC
TRBJ2-2 . many TRBV5-5 CASSLDPRRPTGELFF TGTGCCAGCAGCTTGGATCCCAGGCGGCCCACCGGGGAGCTGTTTTTT
TRBJ1-1 . many TRBV6-2/TRBV6-3 CASRKAGGTEAFF TGTGCCAGCAGGAAGGCCGGGGGGACTGAAGCTTTCTTT
TRBJ2-2 . . TRBV18 CASSPSTQGSGELFF TGTGCCAGCTCACCATCGACACAGGGATCCGGGGAGCTGTTTTTT
TRBJ2-3 . . TRBV29-1 CSVEEIPGDTQYF TGCAGCGTTGAAGAGATCCCCGGGGATACGCAGTATTTT
TRBJ2-1 . many TRBV5-5 CASSLGASANEQFF TGTGCCAGCAGCCTCGGGGCGTCTGCCAATGAGCAGTTCTTC
TRBJ1-2 . few TRBV30 CAWSSYGYTF TGTGCCTGGAGCAGCTATGGCTACACCTTC
TRBJ1-5 . many TRBV2 CASKLGDSNQPQHF TGTGCCAGCAAGCTCGGGGATAGCAATCAGCCCCAGCATTTT
TRBJ2-7 TRBD1 many TRBV19 CASSFGQGYEQYF TGTGCCAGCAGCTTCGGACAGGGCTACGAGCAGTACTTC
TRBJ2-4 TRBD1 many TRBV19 CASSIAPGQGLNIQYF TGTGCCAGTAGTATAGCGCCGGGACAGGGACTAAACATTCAGTACTTC
TRBJ1-1 . few TRBV28 CASSYGSGGRIAFF TGTGCCAGCAGCTACGGGTCGGGGGGGCGTATAGCTTTCTTT
TRBJ1-2 . many TRBV5-1 CASRDTGLNGYTF TGCGCCAGCAGGGATACAGGGTTAAATGGCTACACCTTC
TRBJ2-3 TRBD2 many TRBV7-2 CASRLTSGDGDTQYF TGTGCCAGCAGATTGACTAGCGGGGATGGTGATACGCAGTATTTT
TRBJ1-5 TRBD1 many TRBV28 CASSNRGLSNQPQHF TGTGCCAGCAGTAACAGGGGGCTTTCCAATCAGCCCCAGCATTTT
TRBJ2-1 TRBD2 few TRBV28 CASSPTSAGSYNEQFF TGTGCCAGCAGTCCCACTAGCGCCGGCTCCTACAATGAGCAGTTCTTC
TRBJ1-4 TRBD1 many TRBV5-6 CASSFDRGDEKLFF TGTGCCAGCAGCTTTGACAGGGGGGATGAAAAACTGTTTTTT
TRBJ1-3 . many TRBV6-6 CASNPGGNTIYF TGTGCCAGCAACCCGGGGGGAAACACCATATATTTT
TRBJ2-2 TRBD2 medium-sized TRBV10-3 CAISDAGDTGELFF TGTGCCATCAGTGATGCGGGGGACACCGGGGAGCTGTTTTTT